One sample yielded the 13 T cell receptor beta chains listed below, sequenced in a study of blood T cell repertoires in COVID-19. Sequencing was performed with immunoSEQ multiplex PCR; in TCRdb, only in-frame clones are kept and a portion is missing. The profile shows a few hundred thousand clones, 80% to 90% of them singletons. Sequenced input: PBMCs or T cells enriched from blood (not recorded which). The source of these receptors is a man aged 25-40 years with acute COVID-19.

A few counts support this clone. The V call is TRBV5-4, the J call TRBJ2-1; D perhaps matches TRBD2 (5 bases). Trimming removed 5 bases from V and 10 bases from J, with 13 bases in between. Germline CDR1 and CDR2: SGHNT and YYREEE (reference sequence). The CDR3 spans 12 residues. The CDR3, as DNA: TGTGCCAGCAGTCCGGACTGGTCCGAGCAGTTCTTC. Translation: CASSPDWSEQFF.

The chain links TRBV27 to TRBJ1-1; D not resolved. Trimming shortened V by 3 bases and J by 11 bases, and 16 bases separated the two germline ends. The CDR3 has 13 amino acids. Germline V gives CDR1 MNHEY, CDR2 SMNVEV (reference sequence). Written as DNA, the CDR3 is TGTGCCAGCAGTTTTCGAGGATGGCCGAGGGCTTTCTTT. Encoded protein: CASSFRGWPRAFF.

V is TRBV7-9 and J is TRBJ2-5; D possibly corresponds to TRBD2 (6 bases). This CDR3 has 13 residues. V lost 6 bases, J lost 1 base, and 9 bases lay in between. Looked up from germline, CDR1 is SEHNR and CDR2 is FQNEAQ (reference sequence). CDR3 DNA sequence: TGTGCCAGCAGGCAGGGACTCCAAGAGACCCAGTACTTC. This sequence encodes CASRQGLQETQYF.

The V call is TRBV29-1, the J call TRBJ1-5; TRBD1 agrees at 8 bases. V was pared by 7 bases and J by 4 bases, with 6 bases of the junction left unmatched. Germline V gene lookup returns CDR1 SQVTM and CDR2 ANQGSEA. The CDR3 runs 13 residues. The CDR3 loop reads CSARTGWNQPQHF. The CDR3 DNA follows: TGCAGCGCTCGGACAGGGTGGAATCAGCCCCAGCATTTT.

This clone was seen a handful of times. The CDR3 nucleotides are TGTGCCAGTAGTGCCGGGACAGGGGGCCACGAGCAGTACGTC. This encodes CASSAGTGGHEQYV. The V and J genes are TRBV19 and TRBJ2-7; TRBD1 aligns across 12 bases. Germline values: CDR1 LNHDA, CDR2 SQIVND (reference sequence). V was pared by 5 bases and J by 5 bases, with 4 bases of the junction left unmatched. CDR3 length: 14 amino acids.

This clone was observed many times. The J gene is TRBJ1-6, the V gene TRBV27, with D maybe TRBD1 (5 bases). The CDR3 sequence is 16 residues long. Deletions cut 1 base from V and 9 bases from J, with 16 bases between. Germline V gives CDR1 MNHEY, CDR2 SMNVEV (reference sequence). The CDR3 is CASSLFGRQGFSPLHF. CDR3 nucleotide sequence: TGTGCCAGCAGTTTATTCGGTCGGCAGGGCTTTTCACCCCTCCACTTT.

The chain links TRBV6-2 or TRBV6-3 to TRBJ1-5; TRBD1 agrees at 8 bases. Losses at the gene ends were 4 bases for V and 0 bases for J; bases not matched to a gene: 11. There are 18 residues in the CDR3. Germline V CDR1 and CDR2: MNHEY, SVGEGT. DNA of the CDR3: TGTGCCAGCAGTTCCGCGGGACAGGACTTTTATAGCAATCAGCCCCAGCATTTT. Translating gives CASSSAGQDFYSNQPQHF.

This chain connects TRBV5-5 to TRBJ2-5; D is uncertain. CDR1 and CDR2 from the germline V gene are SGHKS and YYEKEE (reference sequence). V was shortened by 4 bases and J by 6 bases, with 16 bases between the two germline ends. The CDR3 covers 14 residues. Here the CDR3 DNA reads TGTGCCAGCAGCCCGATTATAGCTCGGCAGACCCAGTACTTC. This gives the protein CASSPIIARQTQYF. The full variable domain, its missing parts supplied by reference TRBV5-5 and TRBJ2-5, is DAGVTQSPTHLIKTRGQQVTLRCSPISGHKSVSWYQQVLGQGPQFIFQYYEKEERGRGNFPDRFSARQFPNYSSELNVNALLLGDSALYLCASSPIIARQTQYFGPGTRLLVL.

The CDR3: CVGGVYNEQFF. CDR3 nucleotide sequence: TGTGTCGGAGGAGTCTACAATGAGCAGTTCTTC. The chain employs TRBV5-4 and TRBJ2-1; possible D gene TRBD2, 5 bases. Looked up from germline, CDR1 is SGHNT and CDR2 is YYREEE (reference sequence). The CDR3 sequence is 11 residues long. Full variable domain (outside the CDR3, taken from reference TRBV5-4 and TRBJ2-1): ETGVTQSPTHLIKTRGQQVTLRCSSQSGHNTVSWYQQALGQGPQFIFQYYREEENGRGNFPPRFSGLQFPNYSSELNVNALELDDSALYLCVGGVYNEQFFGPGTRLTVL.

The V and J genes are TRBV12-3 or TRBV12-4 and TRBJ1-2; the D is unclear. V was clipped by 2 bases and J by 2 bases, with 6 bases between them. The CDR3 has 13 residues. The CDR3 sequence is CASSLLQNYGYTF. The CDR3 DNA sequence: TGTGCCAGCAGTTTACTGCAGAACTATGGCTACACCTTC.

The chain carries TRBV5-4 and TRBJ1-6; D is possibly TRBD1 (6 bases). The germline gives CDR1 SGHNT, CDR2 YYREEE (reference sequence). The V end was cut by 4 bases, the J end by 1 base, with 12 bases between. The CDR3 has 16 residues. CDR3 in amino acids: CASSNNRGSYNSPLHF. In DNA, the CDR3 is TGTGCCAGCAGCAACAATAGGGGGTCCTATAATTCACCCCTCCACTTT.

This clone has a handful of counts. CDR3: CASSQPAGGKNIQYF. The CDR3 DNA reads as TGTGCCAGCAGCCAACCAGCGGGGGGTAAAAACATTCAGTACTTC. The rearrangement uses TRBV3-1 (or the pseudogene TRBV3-2) and TRBJ2-4, with TRBD2 identical over 9 bases. The CDR3 is 15 residues long. The J segment lost 4 bases and the V segment lost 2 bases, leaving 3 bases of the junction unmatched. CDR1 is LGHDT and CDR2 is YNNKEL in the germline V gene (reference sequence).

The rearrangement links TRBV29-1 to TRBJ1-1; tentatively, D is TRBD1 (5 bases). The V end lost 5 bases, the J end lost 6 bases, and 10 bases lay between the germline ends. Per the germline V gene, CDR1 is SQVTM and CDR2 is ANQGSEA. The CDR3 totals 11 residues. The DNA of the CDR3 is TGCAGCGTTCAGGACACGCCTGAAGCTTTCTTT. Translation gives CSVQDTPEAFF. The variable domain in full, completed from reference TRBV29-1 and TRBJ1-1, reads SAVISQKPSRDICQRGTSLTIQCQVDSQVTMMFWYRQQPGQSLTLIATANQGSEATYESGFVIDKFPISRPNLTFSTLTVSNMSPEDSSIYLCSVQDTPEAFFGQGTRLTVV.